This T cell receptor beta chain was retrieved from a study of blood T cell repertoires in COVID-19. For the study at large: Both acute and convalescent COVID-19 samples were obtained from the United States, Italy and Spain. T cells, B-cell-depleted T cells, or PBMCs supplied cDNA or gDNA.

As processed by the authors: Reference gene primer amplification gave nucleated cell count estimates. The repertoire was sequenced with immunoSEQ multiplex PCR; TCRdb's copy has only in-frame clones and lacks some. That table is the source of V, J and clone size, and D and trimming were worked out from the DNA. The sample shows 120,000 or so clones, 85% of them seen only once. CDR3 length: 14 amino acids. The germline V gene encodes CDR1 SGHDT and CDR2 YYEEEE. Trimming shortened V by 4 bases and J by 7 bases, and 12 bases separated the two germline ends. This receptor was obtained from a woman older than 75 with acute or convalescent COVID-19. The chain employs TRBV5-6 and TRBJ1-6; D unclear. Sequenced input: peripheral blood. This chain's CDR3 is CASSRRRGNSPLHF. In nucleotides, the CDR3 is TGTGCCAGCAGCCGGCGGCGCGGGAATTCACCCCTCCACTTT.